Reported below is one T cell receptor (beta chain). Its antigen is as yet unknown. The data originate from a study of T cell responses to AZD1222 COVID-19 vaccine. General study points: Repertoire sampling happened only post peak T cell response.

The CDR3 runs 12 residues. The V end lost 4 bases, the J end lost 2 bases, and 6 bases lay between the germline ends. Looked up from germline, CDR1 is MDHEN and CDR2 is SYDVKM. Libraries were prepared by immunoSEQ multiplex PCR; TCRdb keeps only in-frame clonotypes and omits some of them. The sample shows 150,000 or so clones, roughly nine tenths of them seen only once. The sequence came from an adult who received the AZD1222 COVID-19 vaccine. The rearrangement uses TRBV28 and TRBJ2-7; no definite D call. Sample: peripheral blood, taken 28 days after the second AZD1222 dose. The CDR3: CASSWSPYEQYF. Written as DNA, the CDR3 is TGTGCCAGCAGTTGGTCTCCCTACGAGCAGTACTTC.